Described below is a single TCR beta chain sequence and its context. The antigen is unknown. At one boundary the junction diverges from the germline segment, which might be a read error. These data come from a study of STAT5B mutations in CD4+ large granular lymphocyte leukemia. General study findings and limits: Higher CD4+ than CD8+ T-LGLL clonality might reflect small sample size.

CDR3 size: 14 residues. CDR1 and CDR2 (germline): SSHAT, FNYEAQ (reference sequence). Authors' methods: The detection floor for productive clonotype frequency was 2.59 x 10-5. Some clones are missing from TCRdb's copy, which holds only in-frame ones; the method was immunoSEQ multiplex PCR. V, J and clone size reflect that table, while D and trimming were determined from the DNA. The table shows some 34,000 clones, with approximately 74% occurring only once. Source material: CD4+ T cells from blood buffy coats. The chain carries TRBV7-7 and TRBJ2-1; no definite D call. The TCR was taken from a human donor in good health. The CDR3 reads CASSLAGDLNEQFF. In nucleotides, the CDR3 is TGTGCTAGCAGCTTAGCTGGGGATCTTAATGAGCAGTTCTTC.